This T cell receptor beta chain originates from a study of T-cell reconstitution after alpha-beta-depleted transplantation in children. The CDR3 contains 15 residues. The germline CDR1 and CDR2 sequences are SGHTA and FQGTGA. V lost 7 bases and J lost 4, with 17 bases in between. This clonotype was recorded a few times. The library targeted TCRbeta and was prepared with unique molecular identifiers. Using its own MiXCR run on the PCR reads, TCRdb lists one record per CDR3 protein. The sample yields some 520,000 distinct CDR3 sequences, over 25% seen once. The sequencing here drew on PBMCs from the stem cell graft donor, taken from the stem cell graft. The receptor's source is a human donor who donated a stem cell graft to a child with aplastic anemia. The chain uses TRBV7-3 and TRBJ1-5; D may be TRBD1 (6 bases). DNA for the CDR3: TGTGCCAGCACCGGACAGAACTTATGGAATCAGCCCCAGCATTTT. It yields the protein CASTGQNLWNQPQHF. The entire variable domain, with the rest obtained from reference TRBV7-3 and TRBJ1-5, is as follows: GAGVSQTPSNKVTEKGKYVELRCDPISGHTALYWYRQSLGQGPEFLIYFQGTGAADDSGLPNDRFFAVRPEGSVSTLKIQRTERGDSAVYLCASTGQNLWNQPQHFGDGTRLSIL.